The 26 T cell receptor beta chains in this list originate from one sample, sequenced in a study of T-cell reconstitution after alpha-beta-depleted transplantation in children. Unique molecular identifiers were used in preparing the TCRbeta library. MiXCR, run by TCRdb on the PCR reads, gives a single entry per CDR3 protein. The sample holds almost 600,000 distinct CDR3 sequences, 25% to 30% seen once. The sequencing here drew on PBMCs, taken before TCRalphabeta/CD19-depleted stem cell transplant. The receptor set was obtained from a boy under three years old with Wiskott-Aldrich syndrome, due to receive a stem cell transplant.

This rearrangement joins TRBV29-1 to TRBJ2-5; D unclear. V lost 6 bases, J lost 4 bases, and 15 bases lay in between. CDR1 and CDR2 (germline): SQVTM, ANQGSEA. The CDR3 is 13 amino acids. CDR3 sequence (DNA): TGCAGCGTGGACCCCGGGCTAATAGAGACCCAGTACTTC. Protein product: CSVDPGLIETQYF.

This clonotype was picked up a small number of times. The chain joins TRBV24-1 to TRBJ1-2; D remains unclear. Per the germline V gene, CDR1 is KGHDR and CDR2 is SFDVKD. Trimming shortened V by 4 bases and J by 5 bases, and 4 bases separated the two germline ends. The CDR3 covers 11 residues. The CDR3 is CATSDRYGYTF. The DNA for the CDR3 is TGTGCCACCAGTGACCGTTATGGCTACACCTTC.

The rearrangement joins TRBV20-1 to TRBJ2-3; D is possibly TRBD1 or TRBD2 (5 bases each). Germline V gene lookup returns CDR1 DFQATT and CDR2 SNEGSKA (reference sequence). There are 13 residues in the CDR3. Trimming took off 5 bases at V and 0 bases at J, with 9 bases between the two ends. The CDR3 sequence: CSAAGTSTDTQYF. DNA for the CDR3: TGCAGTGCTGCCGGGACCAGCACAGATACGCAGTATTTT.

V gene TRBV5-1 combines with J gene TRBJ1-2, with no clear D. The CDR3 is made up of 13 amino acids. V gave up 4 bases and J gave up 4 bases, with 11 bases separating them. Germline CDR1 and CDR2: SGHRS and YFSETQ. CDR3 nucleotide sequence: TGCGCCAGCAGCATTGACACACCCTATGGCTACACCTTC. Protein: CASSIDTPYGYTF. The full variable domain, completed using reference TRBV5-1 and TRBJ1-2, is KAGVTQTPRYLIKTRGQQVTLSCSPISGHRSVSWYQQTPGQGLQFLFEYFSETQRNKGNFPGRFSGRQFSNSRSEMNVSTLELGDSALYLCASSIDTPYGYTFGSGTRLTVV.

This clonotype was counted between two and nine times. V is TRBV10-2 and J is TRBJ1-2; possible D gene TRBD1, 5 bases. This CDR3 comprises 15 residues. V lost 4 bases, J lost 1 base, and 13 bases lay in between. Germline V gives CDR1 WSHSY, CDR2 SAAADI. Written as DNA, the CDR3 is TGCGCCAGCAGTGTAATGGGGACGAGTAACTATGGCTACACCTTC. Translating gives CASSVMGTSNYGYTF.

In its sample, this clonotype was seen a few times. The gene calls are TRBV12-3 or TRBV12-4 and TRBJ1-5; possibly TRBD1 for D (5 bases). V was trimmed by 7 bases and J by 10 bases, leaving 17 bases between them. The length of the CDR3 is 13 residues. In DNA form, the CDR3 reads TGTGCCAGCACACTAAACTGGGACTCCCCCCAGCATTTT. It translates to CASTLNWDSPQHF.

The chain carries TRBV12-3 or TRBV12-4 and TRBJ2-1; 10 nucleotides agree with TRBD2. This CDR3 region has 18 residues. The trim removed 2 bases at V and 4 bases at J, leaving 11 bases unmatched. As DNA, the CDR3 is TGTGCCAGCAGTTTAAATTCGGGTGTAGCGGGAGGTTACAATGAGCAGTTCTTC. Translating it yields CASSLNSGVAGGYNEQFF.

This chain uses TRBV3-1 with TRBJ2-3; D not certain. The CDR3 is 12 amino acids. CDR1 and CDR2 (germline): LGHDT, YNNKEL (reference sequence). Trimming removed 2 bases at V and 4 bases at J, with 4 bases between. The CDR3 loop reads CASSQWADTQYF. The CDR3, as DNA: TGTGCCAGCAGCCAATGGGCAGATACGCAGTATTTT.

This clonotype was seen a handful of times. The gene calls are TRBV3-1 and TRBJ2-3; tentative D call: TRBD1 (5 bases). Trimming took 4 bases from V and 3 from J, leaving 14 bases between them. CDR1 and CDR2 (germline): LGHDT, YNNKEL (reference sequence). This CDR3 has 15 amino acids. The DNA for the CDR3 is TGTGCCAGCAGCCCCCTAGGGGATGGGACAGATACGCAGTATTTT. Protein product: CASSPLGDGTDTQYF.

The chain combines TRBV5-5 with TRBJ2-4, with D possibly matching TRBD1 (5 bases). CDR3 length equals 15 residues. Germline V gene lookup returns CDR1 SGHKS and CDR2 YYEKEE (reference sequence). V was shortened by 4 bases and J by 1 base, with 12 bases between the two germline ends. CDR3 DNA sequence: TGTGCCAGCAGCGGAGACAGATGGGCCAAAAACATTCAGTACTTC. Encoded protein: CASSGDRWAKNIQYF.

The J gene is TRBJ2-7, the V gene TRBV27; 7 nucleotides align to TRBD1. J was trimmed by 6 bases and V by 3 bases; bases with no gene match: 8. The CDR3 is 14 amino acids. The germline CDR1 and CDR2 sequences are MNHEY and SMNVEV (reference sequence). DNA of the CDR3: TGTGCCAGCAGTTTGACAGGGCTAGGGGGCGAGCAGTACTTC. This codes for CASSLTGLGGEQYF.

V usage is TRBV5-1 and J usage is TRBJ2-5; D is perhaps TRBD2 (6 bases). Germline-derived CDR1 and CDR2 are SGHRS and YFSETQ. V was cut by 0 bases and J by 1 base, with 10 bases left in between. This CDR3 has 15 amino acids. The CDR3 sequence: CASSLEAGPQETQYF. The CDR3 DNA reads TGCGCCAGCAGCTTGGAGGCGGGGCCCCAAGAGACCCAGTACTTC.

The chain joins TRBV25-1 to TRBJ2-1; 10 positions match TRBD2. The germline V gene has CDR1 MGHDK and CDR2 SYGVNS. The CDR3 loop spans 13 amino acids. V trimming: 5 bases; J trimming: 12 bases; junction bases outside the gene matches: 7. The CDR3 DNA sequence: TGTGCCAGCAGTAGCGGGAGGGAACCAGGGCAGTTCTTC. Encoded protein: CASSSGREPGQFF.

This clonotype has only a few counts. V and J are TRBV10-3 and TRBJ2-2, with TRBD1 matching over 7 bases. Germline lookup yields CDR1 ENHRY and CDR2 SYGVKD. Unmatched junction bases numbered 5, after V lost 5 bases and J lost 5 bases. The CDR3 is made up of 14 amino acids. In DNA, the CDR3 is TGTGCCATCAGTCACAGGGGATGGACCGGGGAGCTGTTTTTT. Protein product: CAISHRGWTGELFF.

In its sample, this clonotype was seen a few times. V and J are TRBV12-3 or TRBV12-4 and TRBJ2-2; D gene unclear. The CDR3 covers 16 residues. V was cut by 6 bases and J by 5 bases, with 19 bases left in between. CDR3 protein: CASRFGRIGVTGELFF. The CDR3 DNA reads TGTGCCAGCAGGTTTGGCCGGATCGGAGTTACCGGGGAGCTGTTTTTT.

This clonotype was observed a few times. The chain uses TRBV27 and TRBJ1-1; TRBD1 agrees at 9 bases. V dropped 2 bases and J dropped 5; count of bases not matched to a gene: 6. The CDR3 sequence is 15 residues long. Germline V gene lookup returns CDR1 MNHEY and CDR2 SMNVEV (reference sequence). The CDR3 sequence is CASSLGQGRRTEAFF. CDR3 nucleotide sequence: TGTGCCAGCAGTTTAGGACAGGGGCGGAGGACTGAAGCTTTCTTT.

This chain links TRBV10-3 with TRBJ1-1, with D unresolved. Trimming took 8 bases from V and 0 from J, leaving 10 bases between them. The CDR3 loop spans 13 amino acids. Germline V gives CDR1 ENHRY, CDR2 SYGVKD. The CDR3 sequence: CAISGRVNTEAFF. The CDR3 nucleotides are TGTGCCATCTCAGGAAGAGTGAACACTGAAGCTTTCTTT.

The chain combines TRBV11-2 with TRBJ2-5; 12 nucleotides match TRBD2. The length of the CDR3 is 19 residues. Germline V gives CDR1 SGHAT, CDR2 FQNNGV. The ends lost 1 base at V and 5 bases at J; junction bases unmatched: 14. For the CDR3, the DNA is TGTGCCAGCAGCTTAGTCCCTCTCCTAGCGGGAGGGCGTCGGGAGACCCAGTACTTC. Translated, it gives CASSLVPLLAGGRRETQYF.

This clonotype was picked up a small number of times. This chain uses TRBV9 with TRBJ2-5; TRBD2 aligns across 9 bases. Germline V lookup: CDR1 SGDLS, CDR2 YYNGEE. The CDR3 spans 14 residues. V trimming: 3 bases; J trimming: 1 base; junction bases outside the gene matches: 1. In nucleotides, the CDR3 is TGTGCCAGCAGCGCGACTAGCGGCCAAGAGACCCAGTACTTC. It specifies CASSATSGQETQYF.

This clonotype has just a few counts. V gene TRBV20-1 combines with J gene TRBJ2-1; 7 nucleotides agree with TRBD2. This CDR3 has 15 residues. Trimming removed 0 bases from V and 8 bases from J; junction bases left unmatched: 10. In germline, CDR1 is DFQATT, CDR2 SNEGSKA (reference sequence). Written as DNA, the CDR3 is TGCAGTGCTAGAGATCTGAGGCGGGCGGGGGATGAGCAGTTCTTC. Translation: CSARDLRRAGDEQFF.

The rearrangement uses TRBV30 and TRBJ2-7, with D uncertain. Germline V gene lookup returns CDR1 GTSNPN and CDR2 SVGIG (reference sequence). V was trimmed by 2 bases and J by 4 bases, leaving 9 bases between them. The CDR3 runs to 12 residues. The CDR3 DNA reads TGTGCCTGGAGTAGGCCACGTTACGAGCAGTACTTC. Its translation is CAWSRPRYEQYF.

V usage is TRBV9 and J usage is TRBJ2-1; D perhaps matches TRBD2 (5 bases). Trimming took 0 bases from V and 1 from J, leaving 8 bases between them. Germline CDR1 and CDR2: SGDLS and YYNGEE. The CDR3 extends over 15 amino acids. CDR3 residues: CASSVGAESYNEQFF. The CDR3, as DNA: TGTGCCAGCAGCGTAGGAGCGGAGTCCTACAATGAGCAGTTCTTC.

This rearrangement joins TRBV20-1 to TRBJ2-5, with a tentative D call TRBD2 (6 bases). Germline V gene lookup returns CDR1 DFQATT and CDR2 SNEGSKA (reference sequence). V was clipped by 1 base and J by 9 bases, with 9 bases between them. This CDR3 has 11 residues. This CDR3 is CSARVGEAQYF. CDR3 in DNA: TGCAGTGCTAGAGTAGGGGAGGCCCAGTACTTC.

V gene TRBV4-1 combines with J gene TRBJ2-1; no clear D. This CDR3 has 17 residues. In germline, CDR1 is MGHRA, CDR2 YSYEKL. The V gene lost 1 base and the J gene lost 0 bases, with 13 bases spanning the gap. The CDR3 bases are TGCGCCAGCAGCCAAGCGGTCCGGCCCAGCTCCTACAATGAGCAGTTCTTC. It specifies CASSQAVRPSSYNEQFF.

The genes are TRBV2 and TRBJ1-5, with D unresolved. V lost 8 bases, J lost 0 bases, and 14 bases lay in between. From germline, CDR1 is SNHLY and CDR2 FYNNEI. The CDR3 contains 15 residues. The DNA for the CDR3 is TGTGCCAGCGGAGCCGGGATACATAGCAATCAGCCCCAGCATTTT. This sequence encodes CASGAGIHSNQPQHF.

The V gene is TRBV29-1, the J gene TRBJ2-7; D is perhaps TRBD1 (5 bases). There are 11 residues in the CDR3. V was trimmed by 4 bases and J by 3 bases, leaving 7 bases between them. Per the germline V gene, CDR1 is SQVTM and CDR2 is ANQGSEA. The CDR3 loop is CSVVRGYEQYF. CDR3 nucleotide sequence: TGCAGCGTTGTAAGGGGCTACGAGCAGTACTTC.